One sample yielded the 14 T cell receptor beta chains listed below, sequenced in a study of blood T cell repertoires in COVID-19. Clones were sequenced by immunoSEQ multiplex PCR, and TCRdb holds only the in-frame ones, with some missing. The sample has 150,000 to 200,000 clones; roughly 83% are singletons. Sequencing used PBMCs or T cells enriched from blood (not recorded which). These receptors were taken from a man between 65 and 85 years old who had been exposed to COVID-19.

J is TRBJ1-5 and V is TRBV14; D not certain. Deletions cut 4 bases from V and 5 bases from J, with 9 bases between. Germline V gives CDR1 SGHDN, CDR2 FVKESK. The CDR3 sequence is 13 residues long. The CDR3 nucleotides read TGTGCCAGCAGCCCTTGGGGAGATCAGCCCCAGCATTTT. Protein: CASSPWGDQPQHF.

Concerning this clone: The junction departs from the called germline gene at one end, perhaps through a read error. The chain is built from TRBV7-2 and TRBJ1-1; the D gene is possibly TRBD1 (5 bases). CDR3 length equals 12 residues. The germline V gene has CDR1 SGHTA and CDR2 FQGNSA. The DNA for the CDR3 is TGTGCCAGCAGCTTAGAAATAGGACACCCTAACTTT. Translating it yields CASSLEIGHPNF. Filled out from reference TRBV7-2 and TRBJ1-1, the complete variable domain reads GAGVSQSPSNKVTEKGKDVELRCDPISGHTALYWYRQSLGQGLEFLIYFQGNSAPDKSGLPSDRFSAERTGGSVSTLTIQRTQQEDSAVYLCASSLEIGHPNFGQGTRLTVV.

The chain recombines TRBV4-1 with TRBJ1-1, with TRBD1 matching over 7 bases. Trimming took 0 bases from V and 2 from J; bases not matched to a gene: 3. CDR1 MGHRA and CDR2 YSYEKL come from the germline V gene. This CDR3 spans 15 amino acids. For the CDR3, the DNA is TGCGCCAGCAGCCAAGAACAGGGGAGTAACACTGAAGCTTTCTTT. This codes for CASSQEQGSNTEAFF.

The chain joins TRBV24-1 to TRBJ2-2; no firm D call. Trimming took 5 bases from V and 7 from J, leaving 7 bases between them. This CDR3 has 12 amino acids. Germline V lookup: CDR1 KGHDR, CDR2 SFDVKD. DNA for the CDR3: TGTGCCACCAGTGCTGGCGGCGGGGAGCTGTTTTTT. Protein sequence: CATSAGGGELFF.

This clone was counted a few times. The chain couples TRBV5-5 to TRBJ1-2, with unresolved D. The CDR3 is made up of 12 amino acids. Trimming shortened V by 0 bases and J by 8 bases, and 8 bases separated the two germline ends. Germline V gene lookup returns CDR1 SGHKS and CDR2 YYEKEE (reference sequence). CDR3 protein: CASSLAHRGYTF. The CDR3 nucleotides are TGTGCCAGCAGCTTGGCCCACAGAGGCTACACCTTC.

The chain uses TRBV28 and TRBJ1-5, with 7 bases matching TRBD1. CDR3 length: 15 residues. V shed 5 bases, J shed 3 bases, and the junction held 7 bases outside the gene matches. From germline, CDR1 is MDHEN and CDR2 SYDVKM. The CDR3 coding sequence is TGTGCCAGCAGTGATGACAGGGAATACAATCAGCCCCAGCATTTT. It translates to CASSDDREYNQPQHF.

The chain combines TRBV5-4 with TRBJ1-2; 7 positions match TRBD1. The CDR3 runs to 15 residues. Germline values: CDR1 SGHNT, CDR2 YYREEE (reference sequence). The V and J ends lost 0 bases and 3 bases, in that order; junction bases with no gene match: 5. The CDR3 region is CASSLVRGRDYGYTF. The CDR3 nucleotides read TGTGCCAGCAGCTTGGTGAGGGGGCGGGACTATGGCTACACCTTC.

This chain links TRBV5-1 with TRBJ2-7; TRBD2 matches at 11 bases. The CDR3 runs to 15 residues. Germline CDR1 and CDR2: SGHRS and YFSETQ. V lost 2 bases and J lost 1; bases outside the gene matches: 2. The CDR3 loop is CASSLTSGGSYEQYF. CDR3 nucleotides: TGCGCCAGCAGCTTAACTAGCGGGGGTTCCTACGAGCAGTACTTC.

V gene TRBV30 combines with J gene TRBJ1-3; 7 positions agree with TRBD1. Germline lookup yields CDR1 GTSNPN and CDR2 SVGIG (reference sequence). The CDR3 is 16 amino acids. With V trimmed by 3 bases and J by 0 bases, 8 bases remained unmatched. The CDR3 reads CAWRGQVLISGNTIYF. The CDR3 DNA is TGTGCCTGGAGAGGACAGGTCCTCATCTCTGGAAACACCATATATTTT. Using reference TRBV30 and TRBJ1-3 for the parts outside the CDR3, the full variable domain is SQTIHQWPATLVQPVGSPLSLECTVEGTSNPNLYWYRQAAGRGLQLLFYSVGIGQISSEVPQNLSASRPQDRQFILSSKKLLLSDSGFYLCAWRGQVLISGNTIYFGEGSWLTVV.

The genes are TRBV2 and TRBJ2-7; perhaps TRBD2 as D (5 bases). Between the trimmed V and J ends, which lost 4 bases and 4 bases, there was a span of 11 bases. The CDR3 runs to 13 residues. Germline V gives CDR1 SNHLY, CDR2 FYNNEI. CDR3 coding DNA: TGTGCCAGCAGTGTAGAGCTAGCTTACGAGCAGTACTTC. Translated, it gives CASSVELAYEQYF.

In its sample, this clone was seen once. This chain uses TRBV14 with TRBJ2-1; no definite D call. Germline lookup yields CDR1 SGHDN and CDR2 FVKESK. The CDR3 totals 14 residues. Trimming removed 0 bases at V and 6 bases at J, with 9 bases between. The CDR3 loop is CASSQESGFNEQFF. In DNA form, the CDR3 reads TGTGCCAGCAGCCAAGAATCGGGTTTCAATGAGCAGTTCTTC.

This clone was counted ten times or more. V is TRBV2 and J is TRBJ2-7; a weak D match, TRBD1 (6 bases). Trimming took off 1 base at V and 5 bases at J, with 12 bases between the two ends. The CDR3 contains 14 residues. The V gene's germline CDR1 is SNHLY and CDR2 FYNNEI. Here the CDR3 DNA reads TGTGCCAGCAGTGAAGGGGGGCCAGGGAACGAGCAGTACTTC. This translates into CASSEGGPGNEQYF.

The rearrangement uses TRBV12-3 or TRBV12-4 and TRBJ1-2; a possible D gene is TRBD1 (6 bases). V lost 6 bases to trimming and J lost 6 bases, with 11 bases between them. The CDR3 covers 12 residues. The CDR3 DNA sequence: TGTGCCAGCAGGCTACAGGGAGATGGCTACACCTTC. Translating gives CASRLQGDGYTF.

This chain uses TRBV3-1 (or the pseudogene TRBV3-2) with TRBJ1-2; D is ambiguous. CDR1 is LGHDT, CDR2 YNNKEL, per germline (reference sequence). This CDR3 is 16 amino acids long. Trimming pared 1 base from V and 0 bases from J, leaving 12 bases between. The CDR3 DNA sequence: TGTGCCAGCAGCCAAGCCCGAGAGGTTACTAACTATGGCTACACCTTC. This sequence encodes CASSQAREVTNYGYTF.